The 18 T cell receptor beta chains presented below share a single source sample, sequenced in a study of blood T cell repertoires in COVID-19. The protocol was immunoSEQ multiplex PCR, while the TCRdb copy is restricted to in-frame clones and leaves out a portion. In the table there are about 330,000 clones, about 92% of which are singletons. The sequenced material came from PBMCs or T cells enriched from blood (not recorded which). The receptors were gathered from a woman aged 25 to 39 who had recovered from COVID-19.

This clone has only one observation. This sequence joins TRBV6-4 and TRBJ1-2; 7 nucleotides match TRBD1. This CDR3 is built from 15 residues. Germline V gene sequence: CDR1 MRHNA, CDR2 SNTAGT. Trimming cost V 5 bases and J 4 bases; bases outside gene matches: 10. This CDR3 reads CASSPTGTAIYGYTF. DNA for the CDR3: TGTGCCAGCAGTCCGACAGGGACGGCAATCTATGGCTACACCTTC.

This clone occurred once. This chain joins TRBV2 and TRBJ1-1; the match to TRBD1 covers 12 bases. J was trimmed by 5 bases and V by 9 bases; bases with no gene match: 7. Germline V gene lookup returns CDR1 SNHLY and CDR2 FYNNEI. CDR3 size: 14 residues. In DNA form, the CDR3 reads TGTGCCAGGACGGGACAGGGGGCTGGAACTGAAGCTTTCTTT. Amino acid sequence: CARTGQGAGTEAFF.

As concerns this clone: A read error may produce the germline difference seen at one junction end. The chain recombines TRBV5-1 with TRBJ2-1; D is possibly TRBD1 (6 bases). There are 14 residues in the CDR3. Germline CDR1 reads SGHRS; CDR2 reads YFSETQ. DNA of the CDR3: TGCGCCAGCAGCGTAGGATCGTCACAGGGAATGCAGGTCTTC. Its translation is CASSVGSSQGMQVF.

Remarks on this clone: Other DNA sequences in the sample encode the same CDR3. This chain connects TRBV27 to TRBJ1-6; TRBD1 agrees at 7 bases. In germline, CDR1 is MNHEY, CDR2 SMNVEV (reference sequence). This CDR3 contains 13 residues. V was clipped by 5 bases and J by 6 bases; unmatched bases: 1. In nucleotides, the CDR3 is TGTGCCAGCAGTGGGACAGTTAATTCACCCCTCCACTTT. The encoded protein is CASSGTVNSPLHF.

The chain has TRBV14 and TRBJ2-7; D not resolved. V dropped 1 base and J dropped 3 bases, with 4 bases sitting between them. CDR1 is SGHDN and CDR2 is FVKESK in the germline V gene. This CDR3 has 12 residues. The CDR3 sequence: CASSQVGYEQYF. As DNA, the CDR3 is TGTGCCAGCAGCCAAGTCGGCTACGAGCAGTACTTC.

This chain uses TRBV6-1 with TRBJ1-5; TRBD1 is a possible D gene (6 bases). The germline V and J ends were trimmed by 6 bases and 5 bases, with 20 bases remaining between them. The CDR3 has 16 amino acids. Germline V gives CDR1 MNHNS, CDR2 SASEGT. The CDR3 protein is CASSEPIQGSDQPQHF. CDR3 nucleotide sequence: TGTGCCAGCAGCGAACCGATTCAGGGGTCTGATCAGCCCCAGCATTTT.

In its sample, this clone was seen once. This rearrangement joins TRBV7-8 to TRBJ2-2; perhaps TRBD2 as D (5 bases). Looked up from germline, CDR1 is SGHVS and CDR2 is FQNEAQ. Trimming left V 6 bases short and J 3 bases short, with 17 bases between. The CDR3 covers 16 residues. The CDR3 bases are TGTGCCAGCAGTTTGGTCGGGGTACTGGACACCGGGGAGCTGTTTTTT. Residues: CASSLVGVLDTGELFF.

The CDR3 nucleotides read TGTGCCAGTAGGACTAGCTTACATAGCACAGATACGCAGTATTTT. This gives the protein CASRTSLHSTDTQYF. This rearrangement joins TRBV19 to TRBJ2-3, with 7 bases fitting TRBD2. Germline V gene data show CDR1 as LNHDA and CDR2 as SQIVND (reference sequence). With 6 bases clipped from V and 0 bases from J, the junction kept 6 bases outside the gene matches. The CDR3 sequence is 15 residues long.

A remark on this clone: A read error may account for a junction end that differs from germline. This sequence joins TRBV7-2 and TRBJ2-3; 12 nucleotides agree with TRBD2. Looked up from germline, CDR1 is SGHTA and CDR2 is FQGNSA. The CDR3 is 15 residues long. The CDR3 spells CASSLAGGPTDTQYF. CDR3 in DNA: TGTGCCAGCAGCCTAGCGGGAGGGCCCACAGATACGCAGTATTTT. Combining the CDR3 with reference TRBV7-2 and TRBJ2-3 gives the whole variable domain GAGVSQSPSNKVTEKGKDVELRCDPISGHTALYWYRQSLGQGLEFLIYFQGNSAPDKSGLPSDRFSAERTGGSVSTLTIQRTQQEDSAVYLCASSLAGGPTDTQYFGPGTRLTVL.

This chain links TRBV3-1 (or the pseudogene TRBV3-2) with TRBJ2-7; 7 bases are a match to TRBD2. Germline assignment: CDR1 LGHDT and CDR2 YNNKEL (reference sequence). J lost 4 bases, V lost 4 bases, and 10 bases had no gene match. The CDR3 spans 15 residues. This CDR3 reads CASSRRLAEEYEQYF. CDR3 sequence (DNA): TGTGCCAGCAGCCGCAGACTAGCAGAAGAATACGAGCAGTACTTC.

A single count supports this clone. V usage is TRBV14 and J usage is TRBJ2-7, with a tentative D call TRBD1 (5 bases). Looked up from germline, CDR1 is SGHDN and CDR2 is FVKESK. The V end lost 3 bases, the J end lost 3 bases, and 15 bases lay between the germline ends. The CDR3 is 15 residues long. CDR3 sequence reads: CASSQQITTVYEQYF. In nucleotides, the CDR3 is TGTGCCAGCAGCCAGCAAATAACGACAGTCTACGAGCAGTACTTC. Combining the CDR3 with reference TRBV14 and TRBJ2-7 gives the whole variable domain EAGVTQFPSHSVIEKGQTVTLRCDPISGHDNLYWYRRVMGKEIKFLLHFVKESKQDESGMPNNRFLAERTGGTYSTLKVQPAELEDSGVYFCASSQQITTVYEQYFGPGTRLTVT.

The chain recombines TRBV7-9 with TRBJ2-1, with D possibly being TRBD1 (6 bases). Trimming cost V 5 bases and J 0 bases, with 14 bases left between them. This CDR3 spans 16 amino acids. Germline V gives CDR1 SEHNR, CDR2 FQNEAQ (reference sequence). The CDR3 region is CASSPRTASSYNEQFF. The CDR3 DNA reads as TGTGCCAGCAGCCCAAGGACAGCGAGCTCCTACAATGAGCAGTTCTTC.

In this sample, this clone turned up once. This rearrangement joins TRBV3-1 (or the pseudogene TRBV3-2) to TRBJ2-5, with 10 bases identical to TRBD1. This CDR3 is 13 amino acids long. Unmatched junction bases numbered 3, after V lost 7 bases and J lost 4 bases. The germline V gene has CDR1 LGHDT and CDR2 YNNKEL (reference sequence). DNA of the CDR3: TGTGCCAGCATAAGGACAGGGGGAGAGACCCAGTACTTC. Translating gives CASIRTGGETQYF.

V and J are TRBV5-1 and TRBJ2-6; D possibly corresponds to TRBD1 (5 bases). Germline V CDR1 and CDR2: SGHRS, YFSETQ. The CDR3 sequence is 15 residues long. V was cut by 4 bases and J by 8 bases, with 16 bases left in between. Written as DNA, the CDR3 is TGCGCCAGCAGCGACAGACAGAGTAGGTCCAACGTCCTGACTTTC. Translated: CASSDRQSRSNVLTF.

V usage is TRBV30 and J usage is TRBJ1-6; 8 bases line up with TRBD1. The V and J ends lost 1 base and 2 bases, in that order; junction bases with no gene match: 7. CDR3 length equals 17 residues. The germline CDR1 and CDR2 sequences are GTSNPN and SVGIG (reference sequence). The CDR3 DNA is TGTGCCTGGAGTGCGTGGACAGGGACGGCCTATAATTCACCCCTCCACTTT. This gives the protein CAWSAWTGTAYNSPLHF. The variable domain in full, with the rest retrieved from reference TRBV30 and TRBJ1-6, is SQTIHQWPATLVQPVGSPLSLECTVEGTSNPNLYWYRQAAGRGLQLLFYSVGIGQISSEVPQNLSASRPQDRQFILSSKKLLLSDSGFYLCAWSAWTGTAYNSPLHFGNGTRLTVT.

J is TRBJ1-1 and V is TRBV7-3; 8 positions match TRBD1. Trimming removed 6 bases from V and 1 base from J; junction bases left unmatched: 7. CDR1 is SGHTA and CDR2 is FQGTGA in the germline V gene. The CDR3 length is 15 residues. Here the CDR3 DNA reads TGTGCCAGCAGGCCGCAGGGGGCGTCGAACACTGAAGCTTTCTTT. Amino acid sequence: CASRPQGASNTEAFF.

This clone has only a few counts. This chain links TRBV30 with TRBJ1-1; a possible D gene is TRBD1 (5 bases). The CDR3 contains 13 residues. V was shortened by 0 bases and J by 4 bases, with 9 bases between the two germline ends. Germline loops: CDR1 GTSNPN, CDR2 SVGIG (reference sequence). The DNA for the CDR3 is TGTGCCTGGAGTGTATATAGGGGCACTGAAGCTTTCTTT. Protein sequence: CAWSVYRGTEAFF.

The genes are TRBV3-1 (or the pseudogene TRBV3-2) and TRBJ2-5, with 7 bases identical to TRBD1. This CDR3 is built from 15 residues. Germline V CDR1 and CDR2: LGHDT, YNNKEL (reference sequence). The V and J ends lost 4 bases and 3 bases, in that order; junction bases with no gene match: 8. CDR3 DNA sequence: TGTGCCAGCAGCCTCCCACAGGGGCGAAAAGAGACCCAGTACTTC. This encodes CASSLPQGRKETQYF.